Listed below are T cell receptor beta chains from one sample, sequenced in a study of blood T cell repertoires in COVID-19. Profiling relied on immunoSEQ multiplex PCR, and the TCRdb table lists in-frame clones only, not all of them. Among approximately 270,000 clones, 70% to 90% were seen once, and the ten largest hold about 4.3%. The sequencing input was PBMCs or T cells enriched from blood (not recorded which). The receptors were gathered from a woman in her 30s who had recovered from COVID-19. CDR3s include the opening cysteine and the closing phenylalanine or tryptophan. A D gene is named only where the DNA matches it firmly. Clone size is shown for a subset of rows, as once, few, many or a class of expanded clone.

clone size: once; V gene: TRBV10-3; CDR3 length: 14; J gene: TRBJ1-1; D gene: -; CDR3 protein: CAISEWGVNTEAFF; CDR3 DNA: TGTGCCATCAGTGAATGGGGGGTGAACACTGAAGCTTTCTTT
clone size: -; V gene: TRBV4-2; CDR3 length: 12; J gene: TRBJ2-7; D gene: -; CDR3 protein: CASSQDYYEQYF; CDR3 DNA: TGTGCCAGCAGCCAAGATTACTACGAGCAGTACTTC
clone size: -; V gene: TRBV5-1; CDR3 length: 18; J gene: TRBJ2-3; D gene: TRBD2; CDR3 protein: CASSLAIAGAPSTDTQYF; CDR3 DNA: TGCGCCAGCAGCTTGGCGATAGCGGGGGCCCCTAGCACAGATACGCAGTATTTT
clone size: -; V gene: TRBV29-1; CDR3 length: 16; J gene: TRBJ1-1; D gene: -; CDR3 protein: CSVHHGARRVGTEAFF; CDR3 DNA: TGCAGCGTTCACCATGGGGCGAGGAGGGTGGGCACTGAAGCTTTCTTT
clone size: -; V gene: TRBV11-2; CDR3 length: 14; J gene: TRBJ1-4; D gene: TRBD1; CDR3 protein: CASSPIRDSEKLFF; CDR3 DNA: TGTGCCAGCAGCCCAATCCGGGACAGCGAAAAACTGTTTTTT
clone size: -; V gene: TRBV24-1; CDR3 length: 13; J gene: TRBJ2-7; D gene: -; CDR3 protein: CATSVNSLSEQYF; CDR3 DNA: TGTGCCACCAGTGTTAACTCTCTGTCCGAGCAGTACTTC
clone size: -; V gene: TRBV28; CDR3 length: 17; J gene: TRBJ1-4; D gene: -; CDR3 protein: CASSPHLGGATNEKLFF; CDR3 DNA: TGTGCCAGCAGCCCTCACCTCGGCGGAGCAACTAATGAAAAACTGTTTTTT
clone size: once; V gene: TRBV5-1; CDR3 length: 14; J gene: TRBJ2-5; D gene: TRBD1; CDR3 protein: CASSLNDRGETQYF; CDR3 DNA: TGCGCCAGCAGCTTGAATGACAGGGGTGAGACCCAGTACTTC
clone size: few; V gene: TRBV29-1; CDR3 length: 12; J gene: TRBJ1-1; D gene: -; CDR3 protein: CSVLKESTEAFF; CDR3 DNA: TGCAGCGTTTTAAAAGAGAGCACTGAAGCTTTCTTT
clone size: -; V gene: TRBV7-8; CDR3 length: 17; J gene: TRBJ1-2; D gene: -; CDR3 protein: CASSHIRGGSKEMSYTF; CDR3 DNA: TGTGCCAGCAGCCACATCCGGGGAGGGAGTAAAGAAATGAGCTACACCTTC
clone size: -; V gene: TRBV10-3; CDR3 length: 14; J gene: TRBJ2-1; D gene: TRBD1; CDR3 protein: CAIAGQGFNNEQFF; CDR3 DNA: TGTGCCATCGCGGGACAGGGATTCAACAATGAGCAGTTCTTC
clone size: -; V gene: TRBV7-9; CDR3 length: 16; J gene: TRBJ2-3; D gene: -; CDR3 protein: CASSKLTGTLTDTQYF; CDR3 DNA: TGTGCCAGCAGCAAACTGACAGGGACTCTCACAGATACGCAGTATTTT
clone size: -; V gene: TRBV6-5; CDR3 length: 11; J gene: TRBJ2-3; D gene: -; CDR3 protein: CAISSTDTQYF; CDR3 DNA: TGTGCCATTAGTAGCACAGATACGCAGTATTTT
clone size: -; V gene: TRBV27; CDR3 length: 14; J gene: TRBJ1-2; D gene: TRBD1; CDR3 protein: CASSWTGSQYGYTF; CDR3 DNA: TGTGCCAGCAGTTGGACAGGGTCCCAATATGGCTACACCTTC
clone size: -; V gene: TRBV11-3; CDR3 length: 15; J gene: TRBJ2-1; D gene: -; CDR3 protein: CASSLGAGRFNEQFF; CDR3 DNA: TGTGCCAGCAGCTTAGGGGCAGGGAGGTTCAATGAGCAGTTCTTC
clone size: few; V gene: TRBV7-8; CDR3 length: 13; J gene: TRBJ1-3; D gene: -; CDR3 protein: CASSLDRGNTIYF; CDR3 DNA: TGTGCCAGCAGCCTGGACAGAGGAAACACCATATATTTT
clone size: -; V gene: TRBV11-2; CDR3 length: 17; J gene: TRBJ2-1; D gene: TRBD1; CDR3 protein: CASSLVQTGGLYNEQFF; CDR3 DNA: TGTGCCAGCAGCTTAGTTCAGACAGGGGGACTATACAATGAGCAGTTCTTC
clone size: -; V gene: TRBV5-1; CDR3 length: 14; J gene: TRBJ2-1; D gene: TRBD1; CDR3 protein: CASSSGQGYNEQFF; CDR3 DNA: TGCGCCAGCAGCTCGGGACAGGGGTACAATGAGCAGTTCTTC
clone size: few; V gene: TRBV29-1; CDR3 length: 14; J gene: TRBJ1-2; D gene: TRBD1; CDR3 protein: CSVDPGTGLYGYTF; CDR3 DNA: TGCAGCGTTGATCCCGGGACAGGGCTTTATGGCTACACCTTC
clone size: -; V gene: TRBV12-5; CDR3 length: 16; J gene: TRBJ2-1; D gene: -; CDR3 protein: CASGLVQGGRYNEQFF; CDR3 DNA: TGTGCTAGTGGTTTGGTACAAGGGGGAAGGTACAATGAGCAGTTCTTC
clone size: -; V gene: TRBV11-2; CDR3 length: 14; J gene: TRBJ2-5; D gene: -; CDR3 protein: CASSLPGRQETQYF; CDR3 DNA: TGTGCCAGCAGCTTACCGGGTCGCCAAGAGACCCAGTACTTC
clone size: -; V gene: TRBV29-1; CDR3 length: 12; J gene: TRBJ2-7; D gene: -; CDR3 protein: CSVLARSYEQYF; CDR3 DNA: TGCAGCGTATTAGCTAGAAGCTACGAGCAGTACTTC
clone size: -; V gene: TRBV7-7; CDR3 length: 15; J gene: TRBJ2-7; D gene: TRBD2; CDR3 protein: CASSPLPTGGGEQYF; CDR3 DNA: TGTGCCAGCAGCCCCCTCCCGACGGGGGGGGGAGAGCAGTACTTC
clone size: -; V gene: TRBV19; CDR3 length: 16; J gene: TRBJ1-2; D gene: -; CDR3 protein: CASSIVWRGTNYGYTF; CDR3 DNA: TGTGCCAGTAGTATAGTATGGAGGGGCACTAACTATGGCTACACCTTC
clone size: -; V gene: TRBV27; CDR3 length: 14; J gene: TRBJ1-1; D gene: -; CDR3 protein: CASSLEIGRTEAFF; CDR3 DNA: TGTGCCAGCAGTTTAGAGATAGGGAGGACTGAAGCTTTCTTT
clone size: -; V gene: TRBV12-3/TRBV12-4; CDR3 length: 11; J gene: TRBJ1-2; D gene: -; CDR3 protein: CASSLLYGYTF; CDR3 DNA: TGTGCCAGCAGTTTACTCTATGGCTACACCTTC
clone size: -; V gene: TRBV28; CDR3 length: 14; J gene: TRBJ2-1; D gene: TRBD1; CDR3 protein: CASRGRQGDNEQFF; CDR3 DNA: TGTGCCAGCAGGGGGAGACAGGGGGACAATGAGCAGTTCTTC
clone size: -; V gene: TRBV25-1; CDR3 length: 14; J gene: TRBJ1-2; D gene: TRBD1; CDR3 protein: CASSETGGLGGYTF; CDR3 DNA: TGTGCCAGCAGTGAAACAGGGGGCTTAGGTGGCTACACCTTC
clone size: -; V gene: TRBV15; CDR3 length: 14; J gene: TRBJ1-5; D gene: TRBD1; CDR3 protein: CATSRDRDGQPQHF; CDR3 DNA: TGTGCCACCAGCAGGGACAGGGATGGTCAGCCCCAGCATTTT
clone size: -; V gene: TRBV11-2; CDR3 length: 16; J gene: TRBJ1-1; D gene: TRBD1; CDR3 protein: CASSLGSRDRGTEAFF; CDR3 DNA: TGTGCCAGCAGCTTAGGTTCCCGGGACAGGGGCACTGAAGCTTTCTTT
clone size: -; V gene: TRBV30; CDR3 length: 14; J gene: TRBJ2-2; D gene: -; CDR3 protein: CAWSVGQNTGELFF; CDR3 DNA: TGTGCCTGGAGTGTTGGGCAGAACACCGGGGAGCTGTTTTTT
clone size: -; V gene: TRBV19; CDR3 length: 15; J gene: TRBJ1-1; D gene: TRBD1; CDR3 protein: CASSLGQRFDWEAFF; CDR3 DNA: TGTGCCAGTAGTTTGGGACAGAGGTTTGATTGGGAAGCTTTCTTT
clone size: few; V gene: TRBV9; CDR3 length: 16; J gene: TRBJ1-2; D gene: -; CDR3 protein: CASSVGPGTILDGYTF; CDR3 DNA: TGTGCCAGCAGCGTAGGGCCCGGGACAATATTAGATGGCTACACCTTC
clone size: -; V gene: TRBV10-3; CDR3 length: 12; J gene: TRBJ2-1; D gene: -; CDR3 protein: CAISRGSREQFF; CDR3 DNA: TGTGCCATCAGTAGGGGGTCAAGGGAGCAGTTCTTC
clone size: few; V gene: TRBV19; CDR3 length: 13; J gene: TRBJ2-5; D gene: -; CDR3 protein: CASSEERWKTQYF; CDR3 DNA: TGTGCCAGTAGTGAGGAACGGTGGAAGACCCAGTACTTC
clone size: -; V gene: TRBV9; CDR3 length: 12; J gene: TRBJ2-3; D gene: -; CDR3 protein: CASSVETGTLYF; CDR3 DNA: TGTGCCAGCAGCGTAGAGACCGGGACACTCTATTTT
clone size: -; V gene: TRBV5-1; CDR3 length: 14; J gene: TRBJ1-4; D gene: TRBD1; CDR3 protein: CASSLGTGNEKLFF; CDR3 DNA: TGCGCCAGCAGCTTGGGGACAGGAAATGAAAAACTGTTTTTT
clone size: -; V gene: TRBV7-9; CDR3 length: 13; J gene: TRBJ1-2; D gene: -; CDR3 protein: CASSLDIKDGYTF; CDR3 DNA: TGTGCCAGCAGCCTGGACATAAAGGATGGCTACACCTTC
clone size: -; V gene: TRBV7-6; CDR3 length: 15; J gene: TRBJ1-4; D gene: -; CDR3 protein: CASSLGGSTNEKLFF; CDR3 DNA: TGTGCCAGCAGCTTAGGAGGATCAACTAATGAAAAACTGTTTTTT
clone size: medium-sized; V gene: TRBV4-1; CDR3 length: 16; J gene: TRBJ1-1; D gene: -; CDR3 protein: CASSQVEVTEDTEAFF; CDR3 DNA: TGCGCCAGCAGCCAAGTCGAGGTGACCGAAGACACTGAAGCTTTCTTT
clone size: -; V gene: TRBV28; CDR3 length: 12; J gene: TRBJ1-1; D gene: -; CDR3 protein: CARQTSNTEAFF; CDR3 DNA: TGTGCCAGACAAACCTCGAACACTGAAGCTTTCTTT
clone size: once; V gene: TRBV5-1; CDR3 length: 17; J gene: TRBJ2-4; D gene: -; CDR3 protein: CASREGGNGVAKNIQYF; CDR3 DNA: TGCGCCAGCAGGGAGGGAGGAAACGGGGTGGCCAAAAACATTCAGTACTTC
clone size: -; V gene: TRBV5-8; CDR3 length: 14; J gene: TRBJ1-1; D gene: -; CDR3 protein: CASSLRRGRTEAFF; CDR3 DNA: TGTGCCAGCAGCTTGCGCAGGGGAAGGACTGAAGCTTTCTTT
clone size: -; V gene: TRBV2; CDR3 length: 14; J gene: TRBJ2-3; D gene: -; CDR3 protein: CASTDGPSTDTQYF; CDR3 DNA: TGTGCCAGCACTGACGGTCCGAGCACAGATACGCAGTATTTT
clone size: -; V gene: TRBV28; CDR3 length: 12; J gene: TRBJ2-7; D gene: -; CDR3 protein: CASSYREYEQYF; CDR3 DNA: TGTGCCAGCAGTTACCGGGAATACGAGCAGTACTTC
clone size: -; V gene: TRBV28; CDR3 length: 14; J gene: TRBJ1-1; D gene: -; CDR3 protein: CASSFSRANTEAFF; CDR3 DNA: TGTGCCAGCAGTTTCTCGAGGGCGAACACTGAAGCTTTCTTT
clone size: -; V gene: TRBV27; CDR3 length: 13; J gene: TRBJ1-3; D gene: -; CDR3 protein: CASSTVLGNTIYF; CDR3 DNA: TGTGCCAGCAGTACGGTTCTAGGAAACACCATATATTTT
clone size: -; V gene: TRBV6-1; CDR3 length: 16; J gene: TRBJ2-6; D gene: -; CDR3 protein: CASSENWSSGANVLTF; CDR3 DNA: TGTGCCAGCAGTGAAAATTGGAGCTCTGGGGCCAACGTCCTGACTTTC
clone size: -; V gene: TRBV18; CDR3 length: 13; J gene: TRBJ2-7; D gene: -; CDR3 protein: CASSLGQYYEQYF; CDR3 DNA: TGTGCCAGCTCACTCGGACAGTACTACGAGCAGTACTTC
clone size: -; V gene: TRBV5-1; CDR3 length: 14; J gene: TRBJ2-1; D gene: -; CDR3 protein: CASSLGPQGYEQFF; CDR3 DNA: TGCGCCAGCAGCTTGGGCCCTCAGGGTTATGAGCAGTTCTTC